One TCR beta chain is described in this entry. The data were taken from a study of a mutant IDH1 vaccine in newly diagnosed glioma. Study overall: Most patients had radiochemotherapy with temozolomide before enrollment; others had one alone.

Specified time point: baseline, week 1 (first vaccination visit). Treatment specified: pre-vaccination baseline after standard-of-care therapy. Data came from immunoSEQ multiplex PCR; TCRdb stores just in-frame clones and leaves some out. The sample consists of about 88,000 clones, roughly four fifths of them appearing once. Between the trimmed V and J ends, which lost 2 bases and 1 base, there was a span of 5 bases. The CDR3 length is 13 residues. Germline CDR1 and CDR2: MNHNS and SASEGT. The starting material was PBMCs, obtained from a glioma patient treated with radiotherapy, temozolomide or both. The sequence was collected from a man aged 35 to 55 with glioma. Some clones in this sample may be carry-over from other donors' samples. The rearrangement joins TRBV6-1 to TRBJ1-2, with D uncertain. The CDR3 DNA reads TGTGCCAGCAGTGAATCCGGTAACTATGGCTACACCTTC. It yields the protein CASSESGNYGYTF.